This entry lists 15 T cell receptor beta chains sequenced from one sample in a study of blood T cells in healthy people across ages. Using a J-beta primer mix together with a sample-barcoded 5' primer, a second PCR was run for about 7 to 12 cycles. TCRdb passed the 5' RACE reads through MiXCR, listing each CDR3 protein once. This table holds 1 million or so distinct CDR3 sequences, 35% to 50% found once. Material: blood. All receptors come from an older woman in good health.

This clonotype has a count of ten or more. Its ends do not fully match the called genes, so a read error is possible. V gene TRBV20-1 combines with J gene TRBJ2-3; the D gene could be TRBD1 or TRBD2 (5 bases each). Germline-derived CDR1 and CDR2 are DFQATT and SNEGSKA (reference sequence). The CDR3 has 13 amino acids. The CDR3 bases are TGCAGTGCAAGAGGGGCGAGCACAGATACGCAGTATTTT. Its translation: CSARGASTDTQYF.

V and J are TRBV21-1 and TRBJ2-3; the table's D gene call, TRBD2, was not cross checked with the DNA. TRBV21-1 is noted as a pseudogene. This CDR3 is 19 amino acids long. The CDR3 sequence: CASSKALWASGKGEDTRYF. The CDR3 nucleotides read TGTGCCAGCAGCAAAGCGCTTTGGGCTAGCGGGAAGGGAGAGGATACGCGGTATTTT.

The V and J genes are TRBV14 and TRBJ2-5; weak D call: TRBD2 (6 bases). The CDR3 spans 10 residues. The V end lost 8 bases, the J end lost 12 bases, and 13 bases lay between the germline ends. Germline V gene data show CDR1 as SGHDN and CDR2 as FVKESK. CDR3 amino acids: CASRASAKYF. The CDR3 DNA follows: TGTGCCAGCCGGGCTAGCGCGAAGTACTTC.

The chain employs TRBV3-1 and TRBJ1-3; possibly TRBD1 for D (5 bases). The CDR3 extends over 19 amino acids. The germline CDR1 and CDR2 sequences are LGHDT and YNNKEL (reference sequence). Trimming pared 5 bases from V and 6 bases from J, leaving 29 bases between. The CDR3 is CASSVTLPGTSARLNTIYF. CDR3 DNA: TGTGCCAGCAGCGTTACTCTTCCCGGGACCTCCGCTCGCCTAAACACCATATATTTT. Looking up the rest from reference TRBV3-1 and TRBJ1-3 gives the full variable domain: DTAVSQTPKYLVTQMGNDKSIKCEQNLGHDTMYWYKQDSKKFLKIMFSYNNKELIINETVPNRFSPKSPDKAHLNLHINSLELGDSAVYFCASSVTLPGTSARLNTIYFGEGSWLTVV.

In this sample, this clonotype turned up a few times. The chain combines TRBV9 with TRBJ2-3; 12 bases line up with TRBD1. Per the germline V gene, CDR1 is SGDLS and CDR2 is YYNGEE. V lost 2 bases to trimming and J lost 5 bases; unmatched junction nucleotides: 3. This CDR3 is built from 15 residues. The CDR3 reads CASSVGTGGIDTQYF. The CDR3 nucleotides are TGTGCCAGCAGCGTCGGGACAGGGGGCATAGATACGCAGTATTTT.

This clonotype has more than one count but fewer than ten. V gene TRBV25-1 combines with J gene TRBJ2-7, with 10 nucleotides matching TRBD2. This CDR3 has 14 residues. V shed 2 bases, J shed 3 bases, and the junction held 1 base outside the gene matches. Germline CDR1 and CDR2: MGHDK and SYGVNS. The CDR3 DNA follows: TGTGCCAGCAGTGAACTAGCGGGGGACTACGAGCAGTACTTC. This gives the protein CASSELAGDYEQYF.

This clonotype was detected a few times. J is TRBJ2-3 and V is TRBV20-1; TRBD2 matches 15 bases. Germline CDR1 is DFQATT and CDR2 is SNEGSKA (reference sequence). V lost 6 bases, J lost 3 bases, and 13 bases stayed unmatched. The CDR3 spans 18 residues. The CDR3 DNA reads as TGCAGTGCCCTCGGACTAGCGGGGGGGGCTATTCGGACAGATACGCAGTATTTT. This encodes CSALGLAGGAIRTDTQYF.

The rearrangement links TRBV6-1 to TRBJ2-7; 9 bases are a match to TRBD1. Germline lookup yields CDR1 MNHNS and CDR2 SASEGT. The CDR3 has 15 residues. V was clipped by 6 bases and J by 3 bases; unmatched bases: 9. The CDR3 here is CASRLDRGSFYEQYF. As DNA, the CDR3 is TGTGCCAGCAGGCTGGACAGGGGATCCTTCTACGAGCAGTACTTC.

V gene TRBV20-1 combines with J gene TRBJ1-2; 7 positions match TRBD1. With V trimmed by 5 bases and J by 5 bases, 11 bases remained unmatched. Germline values: CDR1 DFQATT, CDR2 SNEGSKA (reference sequence). CDR3 length: 14 amino acids. The CDR3: CSAGGGGTAYGYTF. The CDR3 nucleotides read TGCAGTGCTGGGGGGGGAGGGACAGCTTATGGCTACACCTTC.

CDR3: CASSYWGAGETQYF. CDR3 sequence (DNA): TGTGCCAGCAGTTACTGGGGGGCCGGCGAGACCCAGTACTTC. This chain links TRBV6-5 with TRBJ2-5; D is tentatively TRBD1 or TRBD2 (6 bases each). Germline V gene lookup returns CDR1 MNHEY and CDR2 SVGAGI. V was clipped by 1 base and J by 5 bases, with 11 bases between them. This CDR3 is built from 14 residues.

This clonotype appeared a few times. This rearrangement joins TRBV9 to TRBJ2-4; tentatively, D is TRBD2 (5 bases). This CDR3 has 13 residues. Germline lookup yields CDR1 SGDLS and CDR2 YYNGEE. Trimming took off 8 bases at V and 7 bases at J, with 16 bases between the two ends. CDR3 residues: CASSGFTENIQYF. CDR3 DNA: TGTGCCAGTTCGGGATTCACAGAGAACATTCAGTACTTC.

The chain combines TRBV5-1 with TRBJ2-7, with TRBD1 identical over 11 bases. Germline V gene lookup returns CDR1 SGHRS and CDR2 YFSETQ. This CDR3 contains 14 residues. After removal of 4 bases from V and 5 bases from J, the junction contained 5 bases not matched to a gene. The CDR3 reads CASSVGQGGHEQYF. As DNA, the CDR3 is TGCGCCAGCAGCGTGGGACAGGGGGGCCACGAGCAGTACTTC.

This sequence joins TRBV12-5 and TRBJ2-5, with D maybe TRBD2 (5 bases). The germline V gene encodes CDR1 LGHNT and CDR2 FRNRAP. This CDR3 contains 14 residues. Between the trimmed V and J ends, which lost 4 bases and 5 bases, there was a span of 14 bases. CDR3 sequence: CASGSGATGETQYF. In nucleotides, the CDR3 is TGTGCTAGTGGTTCCGGAGCCACGGGGGAGACCCAGTACTTC.

Concerning this clonotype itself: A read error may explain this, as a much larger clone is one base away. The gene calls are TRBV3-1 and TRBJ1-4; D not resolved. There are 16 residues in the CDR3. Germline assignment: CDR1 LGHDT and CDR2 YNNKEL (reference sequence). The CDR3, as DNA: TGTGCCAGCAGCCAAGTTAATTTGGCAACTAATGGAAAACTGTTTTTT. It translates to CASSQVNLATNGKLFF.

Only one count was recorded for this clonotype. V is TRBV7-2 and J is TRBJ2-3; D uncertain. CDR3 size: 15 residues. The V and J ends lost 1 base and 2 bases respectively, with 10 bases between them. Germline V gene sequence: CDR1 SGHTA, CDR2 FQGNSA. The CDR3 region has the DNA TGTGCCAGCAGCTTAGGTTGGTCAAACACAGATACGCAGTATTTT. Translating it yields CASSLGWSNTDTQYF.